This entry concerns a single T cell receptor (beta chain). There are 16 residues in the CDR3. The junction had 5 bases not matched to a gene; V was cut back by 4 bases and J by 2 bases. Germline lookup yields CDR1 SGHNT and CDR2 YYREEE (reference sequence). This record belongs to a study of Ad26.COV2.S vaccination and SARS-CoV-2 variants. Documented treatment: approximately 18 received Ad26.COV2.S at low or high dose, single or two shots; 5 received placebo; per-sample allocation not given. Specimen acquisition occurred on day 63 following the initial vaccine or placebo injection. Method: immunoSEQ multiplex PCR; TCRdb's copy keeps in-frame clones and lacks some. The sample consists of 400,000 to 450,000 clones, 80% to 95% of them appearing once.

The genes are TRBV5-4 and TRBJ2-3; TRBD2 matches at 12 bases. This receptor was identified in a person between 18 and 65 years old who received the Ad26.COV2.S COVID-19 vaccine or a placebo. The sample in question was peripheral blood, obtained in a trial of Ad26.COV2.S vaccine versus placebo. The chain's CDR3 is CASSKGLAGFTDTQYF. CDR3 sequence (DNA): TGTGCCAGCAGCAAAGGACTAGCGGGATTCACAGATACGCAGTATTTT.